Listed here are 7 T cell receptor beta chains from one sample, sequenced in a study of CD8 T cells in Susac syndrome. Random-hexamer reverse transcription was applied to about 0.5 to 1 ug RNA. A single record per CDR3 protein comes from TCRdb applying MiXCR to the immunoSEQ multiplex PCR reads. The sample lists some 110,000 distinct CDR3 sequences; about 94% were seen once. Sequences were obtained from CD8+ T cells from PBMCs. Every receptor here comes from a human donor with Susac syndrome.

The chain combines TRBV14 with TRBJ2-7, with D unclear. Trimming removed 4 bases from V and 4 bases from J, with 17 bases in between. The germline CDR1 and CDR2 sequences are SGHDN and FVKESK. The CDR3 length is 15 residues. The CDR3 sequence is CASSPRGQATYEQYF. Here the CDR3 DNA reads TGTGCCAGCAGCCCGAGAGGTCAGGCGACGTACGAGCAGTACTTC.

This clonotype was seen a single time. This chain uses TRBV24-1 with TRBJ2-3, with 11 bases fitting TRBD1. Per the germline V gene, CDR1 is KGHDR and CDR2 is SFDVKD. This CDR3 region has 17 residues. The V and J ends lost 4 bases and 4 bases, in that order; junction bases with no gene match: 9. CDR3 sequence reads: CATSDRTGGSDSDTQYF. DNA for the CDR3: TGTGCCACCAGTGACCGGACAGGGGGCTCAGATTCAGATACGCAGTATTTT.

CDR3 loop: CASSYQGGGENEQYF. The CDR3 DNA follows: TGTGCCAGCAGTTACCAAGGCGGGGGGGAAAACGAGCAGTACTTC. The chain combines TRBV6-5 with TRBJ2-7; TRBD2 matches at 9 bases. The CDR3 sequence is 15 residues long. The V gene end was trimmed by 2 bases and the J gene end by 5 bases; junction bases not matched to a gene: 7. Germline lookup yields CDR1 MNHEY and CDR2 SVGAGI.

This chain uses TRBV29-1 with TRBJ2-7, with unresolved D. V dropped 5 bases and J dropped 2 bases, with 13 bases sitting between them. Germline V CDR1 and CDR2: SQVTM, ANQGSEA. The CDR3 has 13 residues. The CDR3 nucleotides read TGCAGCGTTCCCGGGCCTGGGGCCTACGAGCAGTACTTC. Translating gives CSVPGPGAYEQYF.

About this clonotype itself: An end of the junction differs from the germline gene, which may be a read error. The CDR3 DNA is TGTGCCACCAGTGATTTGCGGCCCGGGAGGATCTTT. Translated: CATSDLRPGRIF. The rearrangement joins TRBV24-1 to TRBJ1-1; D unclear. Germline V CDR1 and CDR2: KGHDR, SFDVKD. The CDR3 sequence is 12 residues long.

The CDR3 loop is CASSQEAGAHNEQFF. The CDR3 DNA reads TGCGCCAGCAGCCAAGAGGCGGGGGCCCACAATGAGCAGTTCTTC. The chain links TRBV4-1 to TRBJ2-1, with TRBD2 as a possible D gene (7 bases). The germline V and J ends were trimmed by 0 bases and 5 bases, with 11 bases remaining between them. This CDR3 is built from 15 residues. The germline CDR1 and CDR2 sequences are MGHRA and YSYEKL.

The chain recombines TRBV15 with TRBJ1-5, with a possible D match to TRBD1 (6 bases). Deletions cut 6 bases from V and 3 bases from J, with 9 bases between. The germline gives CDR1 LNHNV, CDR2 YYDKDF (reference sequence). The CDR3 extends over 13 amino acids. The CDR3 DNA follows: TGTGCCACCAGGCAGGGGACCAATCAGCCCCAGCATTTT. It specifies CATRQGTNQPQHF. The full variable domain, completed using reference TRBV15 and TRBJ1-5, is DAMVIQNPRYQVTQFGKPVTLSCSQTLNHNVMYWYQQKSSQAPKLLFHYYDKDFNNEADTPDNFQSRRPNTSFCFLDIRSPGLGDTAMYLCATRQGTNQPQHFGDGTRLSIL.